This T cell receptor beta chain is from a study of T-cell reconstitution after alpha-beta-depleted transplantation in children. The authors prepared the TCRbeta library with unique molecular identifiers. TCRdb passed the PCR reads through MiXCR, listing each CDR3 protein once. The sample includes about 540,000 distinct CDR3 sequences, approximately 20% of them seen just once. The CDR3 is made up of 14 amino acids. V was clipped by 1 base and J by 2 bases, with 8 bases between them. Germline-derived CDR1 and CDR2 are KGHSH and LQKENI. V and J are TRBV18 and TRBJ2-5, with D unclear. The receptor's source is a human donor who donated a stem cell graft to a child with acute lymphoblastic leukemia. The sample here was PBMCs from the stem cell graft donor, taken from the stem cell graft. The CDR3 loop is CASSPQTVQETQYF. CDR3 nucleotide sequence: TGTGCCAGCTCACCACAAACAGTACAAGAGACCCAGTACTTC.